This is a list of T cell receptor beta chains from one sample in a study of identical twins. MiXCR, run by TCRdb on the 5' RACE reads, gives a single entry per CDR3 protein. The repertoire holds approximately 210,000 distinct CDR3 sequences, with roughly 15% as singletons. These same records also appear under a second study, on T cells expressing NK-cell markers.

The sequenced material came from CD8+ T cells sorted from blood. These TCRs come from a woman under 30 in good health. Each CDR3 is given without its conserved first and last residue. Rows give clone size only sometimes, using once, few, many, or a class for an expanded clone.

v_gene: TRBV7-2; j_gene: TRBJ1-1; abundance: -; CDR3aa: ASSGWTGGLNTEAF
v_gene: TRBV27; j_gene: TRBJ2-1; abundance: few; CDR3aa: ATSSPRGQF
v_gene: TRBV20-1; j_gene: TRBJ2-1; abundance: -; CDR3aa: SAEDRTILNNEQF
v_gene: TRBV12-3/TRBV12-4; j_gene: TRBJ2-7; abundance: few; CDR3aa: ASSPPSGQISYEQY
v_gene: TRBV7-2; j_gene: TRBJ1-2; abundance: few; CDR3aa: ASRHTYGYT
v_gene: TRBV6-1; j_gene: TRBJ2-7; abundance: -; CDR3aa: ASTGLTYEQY
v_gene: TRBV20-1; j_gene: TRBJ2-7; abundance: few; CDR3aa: SAQSQDRLYEQY
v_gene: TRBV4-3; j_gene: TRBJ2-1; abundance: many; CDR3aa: ASSFLGLYYEQF
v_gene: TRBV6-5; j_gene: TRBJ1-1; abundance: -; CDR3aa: ASSYSARWEAF
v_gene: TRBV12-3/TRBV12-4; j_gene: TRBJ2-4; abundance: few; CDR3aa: ASSFYSAGIQY
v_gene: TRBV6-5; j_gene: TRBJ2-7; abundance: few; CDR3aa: ASSLSGESSYEQY
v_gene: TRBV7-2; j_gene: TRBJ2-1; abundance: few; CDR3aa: ASSFFRAGGSYNEQF
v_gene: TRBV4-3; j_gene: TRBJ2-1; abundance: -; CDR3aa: ASSRTVGQRGSNEQF
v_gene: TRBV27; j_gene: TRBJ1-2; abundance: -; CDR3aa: ASSDGVYGYT
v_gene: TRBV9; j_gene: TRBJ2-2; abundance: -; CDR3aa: ASSVGSPGRELF
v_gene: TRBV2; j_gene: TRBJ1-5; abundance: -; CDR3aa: ASSEGGRPQPQH